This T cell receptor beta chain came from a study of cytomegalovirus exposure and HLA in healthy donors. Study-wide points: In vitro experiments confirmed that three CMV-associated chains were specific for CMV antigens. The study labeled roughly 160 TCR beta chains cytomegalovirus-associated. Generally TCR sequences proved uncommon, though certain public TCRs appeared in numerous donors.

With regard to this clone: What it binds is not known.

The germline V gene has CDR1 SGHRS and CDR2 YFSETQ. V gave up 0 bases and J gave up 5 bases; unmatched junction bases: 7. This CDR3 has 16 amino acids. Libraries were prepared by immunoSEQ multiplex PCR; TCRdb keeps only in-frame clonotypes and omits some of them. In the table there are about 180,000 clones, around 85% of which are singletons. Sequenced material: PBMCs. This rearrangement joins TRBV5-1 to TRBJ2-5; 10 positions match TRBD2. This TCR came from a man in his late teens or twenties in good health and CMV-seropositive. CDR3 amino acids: CASSLAWASGGETQYF. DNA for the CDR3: TGCGCCAGCAGCTTGGCCTGGGCTAGCGGGGGCGAGACCCAGTACTTC. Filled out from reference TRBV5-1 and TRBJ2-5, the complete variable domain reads KAGVTQTPRYLIKTRGQQVTLSCSPISGHRSVSWYQQTPGQGLQFLFEYFSETQRNKGNFPGRFSGRQFSNSRSEMNVSTLELGDSALYLCASSLAWASGGETQYFGPGTRLLVL.